This entry concerns a single T cell receptor beta chain. Its antigen remains unidentified. Trimming cost V 5 bases and J 5 bases, with 8 bases left between them. This CDR3 region has 12 residues. Germline V CDR1 and CDR2: SGHVS, FQNEAQ. These data are taken from a study of cytomegalovirus exposure and HLA in healthy donors. Donors came from a validation cohort of approximately 110 subjects, distinct from the first 666-subject cohort. The table came from immunoSEQ multiplex PCR; TCRdb's copy has only in-frame clones and leaves some out. In the table there are 150,000 to 200,000 clones, about 89% of which are singletons. Study findings and constraints: Most sequenced TCRs were rare (though some public TCRs occurred in many donors).

The TCR was taken from a woman under 30 in good health and CMV-seropositive. Sequencing was performed on PBMCs. This chain links TRBV7-8 with TRBJ2-3, with D perhaps TRBD2 (5 bases). The CDR3 is CASSKLEDTQYF. The CDR3, as DNA: TGTGCCAGCAGCAAACTAGAAGATACGCAGTATTTT. The full variable domain, rest sourced from reference TRBV7-8 and TRBJ2-3, is GAGVSQSPRYKVAKRGQDVALRCDPISGHVSLFWYQQALGQGPEFLTYFQNEAQLDKSGLPSDRFFAERPEGSVSTLKIQRTQQEDSAVYLCASSKLEDTQYFGPGTRLTVL.